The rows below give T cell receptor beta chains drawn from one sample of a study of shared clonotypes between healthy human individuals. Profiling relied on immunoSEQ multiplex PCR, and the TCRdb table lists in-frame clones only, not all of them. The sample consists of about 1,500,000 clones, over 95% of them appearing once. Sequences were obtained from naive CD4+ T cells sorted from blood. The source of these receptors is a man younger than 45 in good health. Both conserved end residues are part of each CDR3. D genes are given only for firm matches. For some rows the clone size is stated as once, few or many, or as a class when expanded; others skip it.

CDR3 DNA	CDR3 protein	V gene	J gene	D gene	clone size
TGTGCCAGCAGCGTGCACCGGGACTCATCTTTGGGCGAGCAGTACTTC	CASSVHRDSSLGEQYF	TRBV9	TRBJ2-7	.	once
TGTGCCAGTCAGGGGGCTCAAGAGACCCAGTACTTC	CASQGAQETQYF	TRBV6-6	TRBJ2-5	TRBD1	.
TGTGCCAGCAGCTTGGTTGGGGCAGTTCAGGGCTACGAGCAGTACTTC	CASSLVGAVQGYEQYF	TRBV7-2	TRBJ2-7	.	.
TGTGCCAGCAGCCGGGACAATAATTACAATGAGCAGTTCTTC	CASSRDNNYNEQFF	TRBV6-1	TRBJ2-1	.	.
TGTGCCAGCAGCTCCCAGACAGTGTCGAACACTGAAGCTTTCTTT	CASSSQTVSNTEAFF	TRBV7-9	TRBJ1-1	.	once
TGTGCCAGCAGCCCCGGACGGAAAACAACCAATCAGCCCCAGCATTTT	CASSPGRKTTNQPQHF	TRBV7-2	TRBJ1-5	.	.
TGCGCCAGCAGCTTGGTGGCAGACAACACTGAAGCTTTCTTT	CASSLVADNTEAFF	TRBV5-1	TRBJ1-1	.	.
TGTGCCAGCAGTCCCGGACTAGCGGGAATCTACGAGCAGTACTTC	CASSPGLAGIYEQYF	TRBV6-1	TRBJ2-7	TRBD2	once
TGTGCCAGCAGTATAAGACAGGGTTCGATATCGTCGAATGAGCAGTTCTTC	CASSIRQGSISSNEQFF	TRBV27	TRBJ2-1	TRBD1	.
TGTGCCAGCAGTAGACAGGCAGGGGGTTTTTACAATGAGCAGTTCTTC	CASSRQAGGFYNEQFF	TRBV27	TRBJ2-1	TRBD1	.
TGTGCCAGCAGCAGCGGGACAGACCACTTCTACGAGCAGTACTTC	CASSSGTDHFYEQYF	TRBV27	TRBJ2-7	.	.
TGTGCCAGCAGCTTATCAGGGTGGGGTAATGAAAAACTGTTTTTT	CASSLSGWGNEKLFF	TRBV7-9	TRBJ1-4	.	.